The clone carrying this TCR beta chain was picked up a small number of times. This sample was included in a study of blood T cells in healthy people across ages. Trimming took 0 bases from V and 2 from J, leaving 7 bases between them. This CDR3 has 13 residues. Germline V lookup: CDR1 GTSNPN, CDR2 SVGIG (reference sequence). Alongside a J-beta primer mix, a sample-barcoded 5' primer served in a second PCR lasting about 7 to 11 cycles. Researchers report that a template-switch adaptor with 12 random nucleotides tagged each cDNA molecule. TCRdb itself ran the 5' RACE reads through MiXCR, one entry per CDR3 protein. The table includes approximately 780,000 distinct CDR3 sequences, roughly 26% detected once. These data are also associated with another study on T cells of mothers and their children. In that study: The donor cohort consisted of a few healthy Caucasian mothers and their six children.

This TCR came from a boy aged 5-17 years in good health. V gene TRBV30 combines with J gene TRBJ2-5, with D uncertain. The sample comprised blood. The CDR3 DNA sequence: TGTGCCTGGAGTGTTGGCCAACAAGAGACCCAGTACTTC. Translating it yields CAWSVGQQETQYF.